This T cell receptor beta chain was sequenced in a study of vaccination effects on CD4 cells after COVID-19 (dated by TCRdb to the early 2020s). General notes on the study: The ViraFEST assay stimulated PBMC with viral peptide pools and then used TCR sequencing to identify antigen-specific CD4+ T cell clonotypes by expansion. Participants received two doses of either the BNT162b2 or the mRNA-1273 mRNA SARS-CoV-2 vaccine. Cultures from other donors in the study were sequenced using the Oncomine TCR Beta short-read assay on an Illumina iSeq 100. The full study included over 8 COVID-19 convalescent patients and several SARS-CoV-2-naive healthy vaccine recipients. SARS-CoV-2 spike-specific CD4+ TCR repertoires were compared before and after mRNA vaccination in COVID-19 convalescent patients and in infection-naive vaccine recipients. Each well held over 1.5 million PBMC cultured in IMDM containing roughly 4.9% human AB serum, around 10 IU/ml IL-2 and gentamicin, along with around 11 ug/ml peptides.

After less than 13 days of culture, CD4+ T cells were isolated with the EasySep CD4+ T cell isolation kit. Negative nucleocapsid antibody results before and after vaccination confirmed that the healthy vaccine recipients had no prior SARS-CoV-2 infection. Half of the culture medium was replaced with fresh IL-2-containing medium on days 3 and 7. Each peptide stimulation condition was cultured in triplicate wells unless otherwise noted. PBMC were separated from whole blood using Ficoll-Paque Plus gradient centrifugation and were then either cryopreserved at -140C or used fresh. Genomic DNA was extracted from cultured CD4+ T cells with the QIAamp micro DNA kit. The method was the immunoSEQ multiplex PCR assay. TCR beta CDR3 sequencing was performed on DNA from the cultured, isolated CD4+ T cells. As for how the authors treated the data: The analysis removed non-productive TCR sequences, trimmed reads to the CDR3 region, and retained only CDR3s that were 7 or more amino acids long. The MANAFEST web app was used to pick out antigen-specific clonotypes by comparing their expansion in peptide wells with that in reference cultures. To count as positive, a clone had to show expansion at FDR<0.05 compared with the reference and with all other wells, an odds ratio above 5, and a frequency above 0.1% in two replicate wells. Cross-reactive clonotypes were defined as significantly expanded in SARS-CoV-2 spike wells and in at least one common cold coronavirus spike condition. Using the stringdist R package, CDR3 similarity was measured by Levenshtein distance, and unrooted trees were constructed with ape in R 3.6.1. In its TCRdb copy, this immuneACCESS table keeps in-frame sequences only and misses some clones. Where compared with another copy, unresolved V genes explain less than half of these, and the others have no known cause. V and J calls and clone size are copied from that table; D and trimming were computed from the DNA. This sample lists roughly 48,000 clones; about 67% were detected once. The ten largest account for approximately 5% of the sample.

The germline V and J ends show losses of 4 bases and 5 bases respectively, and no gene match explains 4 bases of the junction. Including cysteine and phenylalanine, the CDR3 has 13 amino acids. Just the 39-base CDR3 DNA is kept, in frame starting at base 1. CDR1 LGHDT and CDR2 YNNKEL are derived from the germline V gene (reference sequence). A word on this clone: Its recognized antigen is unknown. Per-base qualities were not stored, and no clone one base away is much larger.

What the study reported, not specific to this receptor: Clones induced by infection and clones induced by vaccination both contracted markedly at late timepoints after vaccination, which fits with T cell responses waning over time. The study was limited by a small number of convalescent patients and lacked early post-infection timepoints. Among healthy vaccine recipients, nearly all vaccine-induced clones were SARS-CoV-2 mono-reactive, and just 1 of 255 was cross-reactive with common cold coronaviruses.

The sequence is built from TRBV3-1 (or the pseudogene TRBV3-2) and TRBJ2-7, with TRBD1 matching 8 junction bases. The clonotype comes from a human donor who received a COVID-19 vaccine. The sequencing here drew on CD4+ T cells from PBMCs cultured without peptide, taken before COVID-19 vaccination. The nucleotide sequence reads as follows: TGTGCCAGCAGCCGGGACAGGTCTAACGAGCAGTACTTC. Translated, this is CASSRDRSNEQYF.